The source of this T cell receptor beta chain is a study of T cell responses to AZD1222 COVID-19 vaccine. Combined were second doses at about 4 or about 12 weeks. Profiled with immunoSEQ multiplex PCR; TCRdb holds only in-frame clones, not every one. Among 100,000 to 150,000 clones listed, roughly 91% were seen once. Trimming removed 2 bases from V and 2 bases from J; junction bases left unmatched: 7. The CDR3 runs 16 residues. Germline V gene sequence: CDR1 MDHEN, CDR2 SYDVKM. The gene calls are TRBV28 and TRBJ2-7; 9 bases align to TRBD1. Sequenced material: peripheral blood, taken 28 days after the second AZD1222 dose. This TCR was recovered from an adult who received the AZD1222 COVID-19 vaccine. The CDR3 reads CASSLGSGQGPYEQYF. The CDR3 nucleotides read TGTGCCAGCAGTTTAGGTTCGGGACAGGGACCCTACGAGCAGTACTTC.